The next 16 T cell receptor beta chains were all read from a single sample in a study of molecular identifiers for immune sequencing clone quantification. MiXCR, applied by TCRdb to the PCR reads, yields one record per CDR3 protein. The sample consists of about 89,000 distinct CDR3 sequences, under 20% of them appearing once. Material: naive CD8+ T cells from blood, with Jurkat cell RNA spiked in. This sample's subset: FACS-sorted CD8+CD4-CCR7+CD45RA+ naive T cells. The receptors here all came from a human donor in good health. Some libraries in this study had Jurkat cell RNA spiked in.

This clonotype was seen at least ten times. The chain has TRBV4-1 and TRBJ2-1; 7 bases line up with TRBD1. V trimming: 2 bases; J trimming: 6 bases; junction bases outside the gene matches: 13. This CDR3 is 17 amino acids long. Germline CDR1 and CDR2: MGHRA and YSYEKL. The DNA of the CDR3 is TGCGCCAGCAGCCAACCCAGACAGGGCCGGCCCTCCAATGAGCAGTTCTTC. Amino acids: CASSQPRQGRPSNEQFF.

For this clonotype: A much larger clone lies a single base off, so this may be a read error. The V gene is TRBV11-2, the J gene TRBJ1-1, with D perhaps TRBD1 (5 bases). Per the germline V gene, CDR1 is SGHAT and CDR2 is FQNNGV. This CDR3 is built from 15 residues. The chain's CDR3 is CAGSTVGGRDTEAFF. CDR3 DNA: TGTGCCGGCAGCACGGTCGGGGGTCGGGACACTGAAGCTTTCTTT.

This clonotype was counted many times. V gene TRBV3-1 combines with J gene TRBJ2-5; D is ambiguous. Germline CDR1 and CDR2: LGHDT and YNNKEL (reference sequence). This CDR3 has 14 amino acids. Trimming cost V 2 bases and J 5 bases, with 12 bases left between them. The CDR3 DNA follows: TGTGCCAGCAGCCAACTGGCCGAGGAGGAGACCCAGTACTTC. Encoded protein: CASSQLAEEETQYF.

The CDR3 sequence is CASSPGSGTEAFF. The CDR3 DNA is TGTGCCAGCAGTCCAGGGTCGGGCACTGAAGCTTTCTTT. The rearrangement joins TRBV28 to TRBJ1-1; D perhaps matches TRBD1 (5 bases). The V end lost 5 bases, the J end lost 4 bases, and 11 bases lay between the germline ends. Germline values: CDR1 MDHEN, CDR2 SYDVKM. This CDR3 contains 13 residues.

At least ten counts were recorded for this clonotype. The V and J genes are TRBV28 and TRBJ2-7; tentative D call: TRBD2 (5 bases). The CDR3 runs to 13 residues. Germline CDR1 is MDHEN and CDR2 is SYDVKM. The V end lost 8 bases, the J end lost 0 bases, and 11 bases lay between the germline ends. Written as DNA, the CDR3 is TGTGCCAGCTCGGGCGGGCCCTCCTACGAGCAGTACTTC. This sequence encodes CASSGGPSYEQYF. The variable domain in full, with the rest retrieved from reference TRBV28 and TRBJ2-7, is DVKVTQSSRYLVKRTGEKVFLECVQDMDHENMFWYRQDPGLGLRLIYFSYDVKMKEKGDIPEGYSVSREKKERFSLILESASTNQTSMYLCASSGGPSYEQYFGPGTRLTVT.

In regard to this clonotype: With a much larger clone just one base away, this may be a read error. The chain employs TRBV13 and TRBJ2-1; the match to TRBD2 covers 10 bases. The germline V gene has CDR1 PRHDT and CDR2 FYEKMQ (reference sequence). Trimming at V came to 8 bases and at J to 0 bases, leaving 10 bases not matched to a gene. This CDR3 contains 17 residues. For the CDR3, the DNA is TGTGCCAGCGGCCAGGGACTAGCGACAGTCTCCTACAATGAGCAGTTCTTC. This gives the protein CASGQGLATVSYNEQFF.

This clonotype was found many times. V is TRBV12-3 or TRBV12-4 and J is TRBJ2-5, with TRBD2 matching over 14 bases. There are 16 residues in the CDR3. J gave up 3 bases and V 6 bases, and 6 bases lay outside the gene matches. The CDR3 sequence: CASRVTSGGAKETQYF. The CDR3 DNA sequence: TGTGCCAGCAGAGTGACTAGCGGGGGGGCGAAAGAGACCCAGTACTTC.

This clonotype was found many times. This sequence joins TRBV5-4 and TRBJ2-7; TRBD1 aligns across 7 bases. The CDR3 is 14 amino acids. CDR1 and CDR2 (germline): SGHNT, YYREEE (reference sequence). J lost 2 bases, V lost 0 bases, and 2 bases had no gene match. CDR3 coding DNA: TGTGCCAGCAGCTTGGAGGGGACAGCCTACGAGCAGTACTTC. Protein sequence: CASSLEGTAYEQYF. Using reference TRBV5-4 and TRBJ2-7 for the parts outside the CDR3, the full variable domain is ETGVTQSPTHLIKTRGQQVTLRCSSQSGHNTVSWYQQALGQGPQFIFQYYREEENGRGNFPPRFSGLQFPNYSSELNVNALELDDSALYLCASSLEGTAYEQYFGPGTRLTVT.

This clonotype was recorded many times. The V gene is TRBV4-2, the J gene TRBJ1-1; TRBD1 agrees at 9 bases. CDR1 and CDR2 (germline): LGHNA, YNFKEQ. There are 15 residues in the CDR3. The trim removed 1 base at V and 0 bases at J, leaving 0 bases unmatched. CDR3 loop: CASSQGTGVNTEAFF. For the CDR3, the DNA is TGTGCCAGCAGCCAAGGGACAGGGGTGAACACTGAAGCTTTCTTT.

In this sample, this clonotype turned up many times. This sequence joins TRBV7-9 and TRBJ2-5; 11 positions agree with TRBD2. The J segment lost 2 bases and the V segment lost 0 bases, leaving 5 bases of the junction unmatched. The CDR3 extends over 17 amino acids. Germline V gene sequence: CDR1 SEHNR, CDR2 FQNEAQ (reference sequence). The CDR3 reads CASSLALTSGAQETQYF. CDR3 nucleotides: TGTGCCAGCAGCTTAGCTCTGACTAGCGGGGCACAAGAGACCCAGTACTTC.

This clonotype has at least ten counts. The rearrangement uses TRBV6-5 and TRBJ2-3; 10 bases align to TRBD2. The CDR3 spans 20 residues. Germline loops: CDR1 MNHEY, CDR2 SVGAGI. Unmatched junction bases numbered 14, after V lost 2 bases and J lost 0 bases. CDR3 sequence reads: CASSYTGLAGALTSTDTQYF. The CDR3 DNA reads as TGTGCCAGCAGTTACACGGGCCTAGCGGGGGCACTCACTAGCACAGATACGCAGTATTTT.

This clonotype has at least ten counts. J is TRBJ2-2 and V is TRBV6-5; 7 nucleotides match TRBD1. This CDR3 region has 14 residues. Germline V gives CDR1 MNHEY, CDR2 SVGAGI. With 2 bases clipped from V and 3 bases from J, the junction kept 0 bases outside the gene matches. The CDR3 nucleotides are TGTGCCAGCAGTTACGACAGGGACACCGGGGAGCTGTTTTTT. It encodes CASSYDRDTGELFF.

Ten or more counts support this clonotype. The chain combines TRBV11-2 with TRBJ2-7; 12 bases agree with TRBD1. The V and J ends lost 6 bases and 5 bases, in that order; junction bases with no gene match: 8. Germline V gives CDR1 SGHAT, CDR2 FQNNGV. There are 15 residues in the CDR3. The CDR3 DNA follows: TGTGCCAGCAGTACCCCCGGGACAGGGGGCGACGAGCAGTACTTC. This sequence encodes CASSTPGTGGDEQYF.

This clonotype has a count of ten or more. The rearrangement joins TRBV6-2 or TRBV6-3 to TRBJ2-4, with D perhaps given as TRBD1 or TRBD2 (5 bases each). V shed 4 bases and J shed 10 bases, with 20 bases lying between them. This CDR3 has 15 residues. Germline CDR1 MNHEY, CDR2 SVGEGT. CDR3 DNA sequence: TGTGCCAGCAGTTTGGGACCCCTCCAGATAGCGATTCAGTACTTC. The encoded protein is CASSLGPLQIAIQYF.

Worth noting for this clonotype: At one boundary the junction diverges from the germline segment, which might be a read error. The J gene is TRBJ2-3, the V gene TRBV5-3; 9 bases are shared with TRBD2. TRBV5-3 is placed among ORFs of uncertain function. The CDR3 contains 17 residues. The CDR3, as DNA: TGTGCCAGCAGCTTAGCGGGAGCTAAAGAGGGCACGGATACGCGGTATTTT. It codes for CASSLAGAKEGTDTRYF.

This clonotype was seen many times. The chain recombines TRBV14 with TRBJ2-2; D is perhaps TRBD1 (6 bases). Trimming cost V 5 bases and J 3 bases, with 13 bases left between them. This CDR3 region has 15 residues. Germline V lookup: CDR1 SGHDN, CDR2 FVKESK. CDR3 nucleotide sequence: TGTGCCAGCAGCGAGATCGCAGGGGACACCGGGGAGCTGTTTTTT. The encoded protein is CASSEIAGDTGELFF. The complete variable domain, with remaining parts taken from reference TRBV14 and TRBJ2-2, reads EAGVTQFPSHSVIEKGQTVTLRCDPISGHDNLYWYRRVMGKEIKFLLHFVKESKQDESGMPNNRFLAERTGGTYSTLKVQPAELEDSGVYFCASSEIAGDTGELFFGEGSRLTVL.